Listed below are T cell receptor beta chains from one sample, sequenced in a study of T cell responses to AZD1222 COVID-19 vaccine. Sequencing was performed with immunoSEQ multiplex PCR; in TCRdb, only in-frame clones are kept and a portion is missing. The table records 100,000 to 150,000 clones, roughly nine tenths of them present only once. The material sequenced was peripheral blood, taken on day 0 of AZD1222 vaccination. All receptors derive from an adult in good health. Each CDR3 is given with its conserved first and last residue. D genes are given only for firm matches. Clone size is shown for a subset of rows, as once, few, many or a class of expanded clone.

clone size	V gene	D gene	J gene	CDR3 protein	CDR3 DNA
-	TRBV19	TRBD2	TRBJ2-3	CASRLAGGRTDTQYF	TGTGCCAGTAGGCTAGCGGGGGGGCGCACAGATACGCAGTATTTT
-	TRBV25-1	-	TRBJ2-7	CASFQDGSYEQYF	TGTGCCAGCTTCCAGGACGGTTCCTACGAGCAGTACTTC
-	TRBV6-5	-	TRBJ2-5	CASSYVPRATQYF	TGTGCCAGCAGTTACGTGCCAAGGGCGACCCAGTACTTC
-	TRBV5-6	-	TRBJ1-3	CASSILGLDSGNTIYF	TGTGCCAGCAGCATCCTGGGACTCGACTCTGGAAACACCATATATTTT
-	TRBV19	-	TRBJ1-3	CASRMGAASSGNTIYF	TGTGCCAGTAGGATGGGGGCAGCAAGCTCTGGAAACACCATATATTTT
-	TRBV5-1	-	TRBJ1-1	CASSSEAGRSSSEAFF	TGCGCCAGCAGCTCGGAGGCCGGGCGGAGTTCCTCTGAAGCTTTCTTT
-	TRBV30	TRBD1	TRBJ1-5	CAWGPGQGLQPQHF	TGTGCCTGGGGGCCGGGACAGGGGCTTCAGCCCCAGCATTTT
-	TRBV15	-	TRBJ1-4	CATSRPGTPDDEKLFF	TGTGCCACCAGCAGGCCCGGGACACCGGACGATGAAAAACTGTTTTTT
-	TRBV19	TRBD1	TRBJ1-2	CASKNSTSRGHGYTF	TGTGCCAGTAAAAACTCAACGAGCAGGGGGCACGGCTACACCTTC
-	TRBV11-2	TRBD2	TRBJ2-5	CASSFASGLGDAQYF	TGTGCCAGCAGCTTTGCTTCGGGACTAGGTGATGCCCAGTACTTC
-	TRBV18	-	TRBJ2-3	CASSPAGGGTDTQYF	TGTGCCAGCTCACCAGCGGGCGGGGGCACAGATACGCAGTATTTT
-	TRBV7-8	-	TRBJ2-7	CASSFLDGVSYEQYF	TGTGCCAGCAGCTTTTTGGACGGTGTCTCCTACGAGCAGTACTTC
-	TRBV28	TRBD1	TRBJ2-7	CASSYGQDYEQYF	TGTGCCAGCAGTTACGGACAGGACTACGAGCAGTACTTC
once	TRBV6-5	TRBD1	TRBJ1-6	CASSTQGARSSPLHF	TGTGCCAGCAGTACACAGGGGGCGCGGAGTTCACCCCTCCACTTT
-	TRBV19	-	TRBJ1-5	CASSITRERQPQHF	TGTGCCAGTAGTATTACACGGGAGCGTCAGCCCCAGCATTTT
-	TRBV6-5	TRBD2	TRBJ2-5	CASSPGAGGETQYF	TGTGCCAGCAGTCCAGGGGCGGGGGGTGAGACCCAGTACTTC
-	TRBV2	TRBD1	TRBJ1-5	CASRDQGAGNQPQHF	TGTGCCAGCCGGGATCAGGGGGCCGGCAATCAGCCCCAGCATTTT
-	TRBV2	-	TRBJ1-5	CASSDVGVRQPQHF	TGTGCCAGCAGTGACGTGGGGGTACGGCAGCCCCAGCATTTT
-	TRBV11-3	-	TRBJ1-6	CASSLSLGPNNSPLHF	TGTGCCAGCAGTTTAAGCTTAGGGCCAAATAATTCACCCCTCCACTTT
-	TRBV4-1	TRBD1	TRBJ1-2	CASSQGQGTYGYTF	TGCGCCAGCAGCCAAGGACAGGGGACCTATGGCTACACCTTC
-	TRBV4-1	TRBD1	TRBJ1-6	CASSQTRTGTDRGSYNSPLHF	TGCGCCAGCAGCCAAACCAGGACAGGGACCGACAGGGGCTCCTATAATTCACCCCTCCACTTT
-	TRBV2	-	TRBJ1-3	CASSGGTQTSGNTIYF	TGTGCCAGCAGTGGCGGTACGCAGACCTCTGGAAACACCATATATTTT
-	TRBV6-6	-	TRBJ1-2	CASETGANYGYTF	TGTGCCAGTGAGACGGGAGCTAACTATGGCTACACCTTC
-	TRBV27	-	TRBJ2-7	CASSLRGAPYEQYF	TGTGCCAGCAGTTTAAGAGGGGCGCCCTACGAGCAGTACTTC
few	TRBV21-1	-	TRBJ1-5	CASSLRRREGGYQPQHF	TGTGCCAGCAGCCTACGTCGGAGGGAAGGGGGCTATCAGCCCCAGCATTTT
-	TRBV5-1	-	TRBJ1-1	CASSLGPSRNTEAFF	TGCGCCAGCAGCTTGGGACCTTCGAGGAACACTGAAGCTTTCTTT
-	TRBV12-3/TRBV12-4	-	TRBJ1-1	CASSPLTAEAFF	TGTGCCAGCAGCCCCCTTACAGCTGAAGCTTTCTTT
-	TRBV19	-	TRBJ1-2	CASSLDGFDRDNYGYTF	TGTGCCAGTAGTTTAGATGGCTTCGACCGGGATAACTATGGCTACACCTTC